Below, 6 T cell receptor beta chains from the same sample are listed, as sequenced in a study of radiotherapy plus CTLA-4 blockade in lung cancer. Sequencing used immunoSEQ multiplex PCR; TCRdb keeps in-frame clones, though not all of them. The table includes some 48,000 clones, 75% to 90% detected once. The material was peripheral blood, obtained from a patient treated with radiotherapy plus ipilimumab. The receptors stem from a human donor with non-small cell lung cancer that progressed on radiotherapy plus ipilimumab. Some clones in this sample may be carry-over from other donors' samples.

This chain joins TRBV5-4 and TRBJ2-7; D not certain. V lost 0 bases and J 5 bases, leaving 6 bases between the germline ends. The CDR3 runs 12 residues. Germline V gene lookup returns CDR1 SGHNT and CDR2 YYREEE (reference sequence). In DNA, the CDR3 is TGTGCCAGCAGCTTGGTTTCTCACGAGCAGTACTTC. Protein: CASSLVSHEQYF.

This clone was seen a handful of times. This chain uses TRBV2 with TRBJ2-7; TRBD2 matches 10 bases. J gave up 7 bases and V 7 bases, and 25 bases lay outside the gene matches. This CDR3 region has 19 residues. Germline CDR1 reads SNHLY; CDR2 reads FYNNEI. The CDR3 bases are TGTGCCAGCACCGAAGAGGGTAGCGGGAGGTCCATAAAGCAGGGGGAGCAGTACTTC. The encoded protein is CASTEEGSGRSIKQGEQYF.

The gene calls are TRBV6-5 and TRBJ2-7; a weak D match, TRBD2 (5 bases). The CDR3 length is 15 residues. V was shortened by 6 bases and J by 0 bases, with 15 bases between the two germline ends. From germline, CDR1 is MNHEY and CDR2 SVGAGI. CDR3 sequence: CASSLRGGPSYEQYF. DNA for the CDR3: TGTGCCAGCAGCCTTAGAGGCGGGCCCTCCTACGAGCAGTACTTC.

CDR3: CASTQLGAGELFF. The CDR3 nucleotides are TGTGCCAGCACCCAGCTCGGGGCCGGGGAGCTGTTTTTT. The rearrangement links TRBV6-5 to TRBJ2-2; a possible D gene is TRBD2 (5 bases). The CDR3 covers 13 residues. CDR1 and CDR2 from the germline V gene are MNHEY and SVGAGI. V was pared by 7 bases and J by 6 bases, with 12 bases between.

This clone occurred once. The rearrangement links TRBV6-6 to TRBJ2-7; 7 positions agree with TRBD2. Germline V gene sequence: CDR1 MNHNY, CDR2 SVGAGI (reference sequence). Germline trimming cut 7 bases from V and 1 base from J; bases unmatched to any gene: 10. CDR3 size: 15 residues. The CDR3 spells CASIDGSSGSYEQYF. The CDR3 DNA reads TGTGCCAGCATCGACGGGTCTAGCGGTTCCTACGAGCAGTACTTC.

Points on this clone: One end of the junction does not line up with germline, which may come from a read error. The chain is built from TRBV27 and TRBJ2-7, with TRBD1 identical over 7 bases. The CDR3 sequence is 18 residues long. CDR1 and CDR2 (germline): MNHEY, SMNVEV (reference sequence). The CDR3, as DNA: TGTGCCAGCCCCCTACCCCCTCCGACCGGGACAGTCTCCCACGAGCAGTACTTC. Its translation is CASPLPPPTGTVSHEQYF.